The present T cell receptor (beta chain) was sequenced within a study of blood T cells in healthy people across ages. V was pared by 3 bases and J by 4 bases, with 12 bases between. The germline V gene encodes CDR1 MGHDK and CDR2 SYGVNS. CDR3 size: 14 residues. A sample-barcoded 5' primer and a J-beta primer mix were used in a second PCR of roughly 6 to 11 cycles. TCRdb passed the 5' RACE reads through MiXCR, listing each CDR3 protein once. The sample includes 1.5 million to 2 million distinct CDR3 sequences, about 31% seen only once; the top ten take approximately 11%. Notes on this clonotype: As yet, its antigen is unknown.

Whole-study results and caveats: Diversity of TCR beta per million T cells declined in a roughly linear way with age.

The V gene is TRBV25-1, the J gene TRBJ1-1; TRBD1 is a possible D gene (5 bases). The sample taken for sequencing was blood. The TCR was taken from a woman in her twenties or thirties in good health. The CDR3 bases are TGTGCCAGCAGTGATTTTGGGGGGAGCACTGAAGCTTTCTTT. Translated, it gives CASSDFGGSTEAFF.